Listed below are T cell receptor beta chains from one sample, sequenced in a study of blood T cell repertoires in COVID-19. Generated by immunoSEQ multiplex PCR, the TCRdb table keeps only in-frame clones and is missing some. Found here are about 100,000 clones, almost 80% of them singletons; the top ten hold roughly a third. Material for sequencing was peripheral blood. The source of these receptors is a man aged 70 or older with active or convalescent COVID-19. Each CDR3 is given with its conserved first and last residue. The order of the fields is D gene, J gene, V gene, clone size, CDR3 DNA, CDR3 protein. D genes are given only for firm matches. The size entry is marked missing in some rows and otherwise reads once, few, many or a size class.

D gene: TRBD1
J gene: TRBJ1-6
V gene: TRBV7-2
clone size: NA
CDR3 DNA: TGTGCCAGCAGCCTCGGGGACAGGGGCCATAATTCACCCCTCCACTTT
CDR3 protein: CASSLGDRGHNSPLHF

D gene: TRBD1
J gene: TRBJ1-2
V gene: TRBV10-3
clone size: NA
CDR3 DNA: TGTGCCATCGATGCGGGGAGTGGGGACAGAGCTAACTATGGCTACACCTTC
CDR3 protein: CAIDAGSGDRANYGYTF

D gene: TRBD2
J gene: TRBJ2-5
V gene: TRBV5-8
clone size: NA
CDR3 DNA: TGTGCCAGCAGCTTGTGGGACAGGGGACTAGCGGGCCAAGAGACCCAGTACTTC
CDR3 protein: CASSLWDRGLAGQETQYF

D gene: NA
J gene: TRBJ2-7
V gene: TRBV7-9
clone size: NA
CDR3 DNA: TGTGCCAGCAGCTTCCGGACCGGGGAGTCCTACGAGCAGTACTTC
CDR3 protein: CASSFRTGESYEQYF

D gene: NA
J gene: TRBJ1-2
V gene: TRBV5-8
clone size: NA
CDR3 DNA: TGTGCCAGCAGCTGGTGGACCCGGCAGGGGTATGGCTACACCTTC
CDR3 protein: CASSWWTRQGYGYTF

D gene: NA
J gene: TRBJ1-1
V gene: TRBV21-1
clone size: NA
CDR3 DNA: TGTGCCAGCAGCAAACGGTGGTCGGGACACAACACTGAAGCTTTCTTT
CDR3 protein: CASSKRWSGHNTEAFF

D gene: NA
J gene: TRBJ2-5
V gene: TRBV29-1
clone size: NA
CDR3 DNA: TGCAGCGTAGCCCCGGACCAAGAGACCCAGTACTTC
CDR3 protein: CSVAPDQETQYF

D gene: TRBD2
J gene: TRBJ2-4
V gene: TRBV7-8
clone size: few
CDR3 DNA: TGTGCCAGCAGCTTAGGATCCAGCGGGGACATTCAGTACTTC
CDR3 protein: CASSLGSSGDIQYF

D gene: TRBD1
J gene: TRBJ2-4
V gene: TRBV27
clone size: NA
CDR3 DNA: TGTGCCAGCAGAACCCTTATCACAGGGGTGAGCATTCAGTACTTC
CDR3 protein: CASRTLITGVSIQYF

D gene: NA
J gene: TRBJ2-5
V gene: TRBV7-9
clone size: NA
CDR3 DNA: TGTGCCAGCAGTTTCCTGACAGGGACTGAGACCCAGTACTTC
CDR3 protein: CASSFLTGTETQYF

D gene: TRBD1
J gene: TRBJ1-5
V gene: TRBV7-8
clone size: NA
CDR3 DNA: TGTGCCAGCAGCATAGAGGGACAGGATAATCAGCCCCAGCATTTT
CDR3 protein: CASSIEGQDNQPQHF

D gene: NA
J gene: TRBJ2-5
V gene: TRBV9
clone size: NA
CDR3 DNA: TGTGCCAGCAGCGTAGACAGGGCAAGGGGAGAGACCCAGTACTTC
CDR3 protein: CASSVDRARGETQYF

D gene: NA
J gene: TRBJ1-2
V gene: TRBV7-2
clone size: NA
CDR3 DNA: TGTGCCAGCAGCCACAGGGTCTATGGCTACACCTTC
CDR3 protein: CASSHRVYGYTF

D gene: NA
J gene: TRBJ1-1
V gene: TRBV5-1
clone size: NA
CDR3 DNA: TGCGCCAGCAGCTTGGTTGGGGAAGCGGCCACTGAAGCTTTCTTT
CDR3 protein: CASSLVGEAATEAFF

D gene: NA
J gene: TRBJ1-1
V gene: TRBV18
clone size: few
CDR3 DNA: TGTGCCAGCTCAGAACAGCAGAACACTGAAGCTTTCTTT
CDR3 protein: CASSEQQNTEAFF

D gene: NA
J gene: TRBJ2-5
V gene: TRBV5-4
clone size: NA
CDR3 DNA: TGTGCCAGCAGCTACAGGGATCTCGACAAAGAGACCCAGTACTTC
CDR3 protein: CASSYRDLDKETQYF

D gene: NA
J gene: TRBJ1-5
V gene: TRBV5-8
clone size: NA
CDR3 DNA: TGTGCCAGCAGCGCGACGGTGAGGCTCAATCAGCCCCAGCATTTT
CDR3 protein: CASSATVRLNQPQHF

D gene: NA
J gene: TRBJ2-4
V gene: TRBV2
clone size: NA
CDR3 DNA: TGTGCCAGCAGTGAGTCCCTGTTAGCCAAAAACATTCAGTACTTC
CDR3 protein: CASSESLLAKNIQYF

D gene: NA
J gene: TRBJ2-1
V gene: TRBV4-1
clone size: NA
CDR3 DNA: TGCGCCAGCAGACTCGGAGGGGCAACCCCCTACAATGAGCAGTTCTTC
CDR3 protein: CASRLGGATPYNEQFF

D gene: TRBD1
J gene: TRBJ1-1
V gene: TRBV5-1
clone size: NA
CDR3 DNA: TGCGCCAGCAGCTTGGACCGACAGGGCCTCACTGAAGCTTTCTTT
CDR3 protein: CASSLDRQGLTEAFF

D gene: TRBD1
J gene: TRBJ1-1
V gene: TRBV7-9
clone size: NA
CDR3 DNA: TGTGCCAGCAGCCTATTACCAGGACAGGGCCTGAACACTGAAGCTTTCTTT
CDR3 protein: CASSLLPGQGLNTEAFF

D gene: NA
J gene: TRBJ2-1
V gene: TRBV4-3
clone size: NA
CDR3 DNA: TGCGCCAGCAGCCAAGATTGGGCGGTGGGAGTTCCCCACAATGAGCAGTTCTTC
CDR3 protein: CASSQDWAVGVPHNEQFF

D gene: TRBD2
J gene: TRBJ2-3
V gene: TRBV19
clone size: NA
CDR3 DNA: TGTGCCAGTAGTGATCGGGACTATGGGACAGATACGCAGTATTTT
CDR3 protein: CASSDRDYGTDTQYF

D gene: NA
J gene: TRBJ2-3
V gene: TRBV7-9
clone size: NA
CDR3 DNA: TGTGCCAGCAGCCGCCCGGGGGATACGCAGTATTTT
CDR3 protein: CASSRPGDTQYF

D gene: TRBD1
J gene: TRBJ2-3
V gene: TRBV14
clone size: once
CDR3 DNA: TGTGCCAGCTTTCGACAGGGCCCCTCTTTATTCACAGATACGCAGTATTTT
CDR3 protein: CASFRQGPSLFTDTQYF

D gene: NA
J gene: TRBJ1-6
V gene: TRBV13
clone size: NA
CDR3 DNA: TGTGCCAGCAGCTTAGGGTGGGGGCGCAGGATTGATTCACCCCTCCACTTT
CDR3 protein: CASSLGWGRRIDSPLHF

D gene: TRBD1
J gene: TRBJ1-1
V gene: TRBV19
clone size: NA
CDR3 DNA: TGTGCCAGTAGTATCCGGACAGGGGCTGGGACTGAAGCTTTCTTT
CDR3 protein: CASSIRTGAGTEAFF

D gene: NA
J gene: TRBJ1-1
V gene: TRBV28
clone size: NA
CDR3 DNA: TGTGCCAGCAGGGTTGAGGAAGTGGACACTGAAGCTTTCTTT
CDR3 protein: CASRVEEVDTEAFF

D gene: NA
J gene: TRBJ2-5
V gene: TRBV5-1
clone size: NA
CDR3 DNA: TGCGCCAGCAGCTTAGGAGGGGGCGCGGAGACCCAGTACTTC
CDR3 protein: CASSLGGGAETQYF

D gene: NA
J gene: TRBJ2-7
V gene: TRBV7-8
clone size: NA
CDR3 DNA: TGTGCCAGCAGTTCGGGACTTAACTCCTACGAGCAGTACTTC
CDR3 protein: CASSSGLNSYEQYF

D gene: TRBD2
J gene: TRBJ2-1
V gene: TRBV29-1
clone size: NA
CDR3 DNA: TGCAGCGTTGAAAGACTAGCGGAACTCAATGAGCAGTTCTTC
CDR3 protein: CSVERLAELNEQFF

D gene: NA
J gene: TRBJ1-4
V gene: TRBV9
clone size: NA
CDR3 DNA: TGTGCCAGCAGCGTAGGCAGGGGCCTTAATGAAAAACTGTTTTTT
CDR3 protein: CASSVGRGLNEKLFF